This section outlines one T cell receptor (beta chain) sequence together with its context. The data derive from a study of cytomegalovirus exposure and HLA in healthy donors. Study details: The Caucasian-associated ancestry cluster held around 81% of 350 to 450 genotyped donors.

PCR involved 60 Vbeta and 13 Jbeta primers. Original processing methods: There were about 80 million unique TCR beta chains by a later count, and some 12 million of them were shared. Sequencing used immunoSEQ multiplex PCR; TCRdb keeps in-frame clones, though not all of them. That table supplies the V and J calls and clone size; D and trimming were determined from the DNA. The repertoire consists of some 170,000 clones, with 76% occurring once and the leading ten covering about 1.3%. The CDR3 contains 14 residues. The V end was cut by 3 bases, the J end by 2 bases, with 12 bases between. Germline lookup yields CDR1 GTSNPN and CDR2 SVGIG (reference sequence).

The receptor's source is a man aged 55 to 70 in good health and CMV-seronegative. Specimen: PBMCs. The J gene is TRBJ2-3, the V gene TRBV30; D unclear. For the CDR3, the DNA is TGTGCCTGGAGCCGACGAGAGGCCACAGATACGCAGTATTTT. It translates to CAWSRREATDTQYF.